This TCR beta chain is from a study of blood T cell repertoires in COVID-19. Study overall: The study drew acute and convalescent COVID-19 samples from the United States, Italy and Spain. Nucleic acid was either cDNA or gDNA, and it came from T cells, B-cell-depleted T cells, or PBMCs.

Original processing notes: Amplified reference gene primers provided the basis for estimating nucleated cell counts. Using immunoSEQ multiplex PCR, the repertoire was profiled, and TCRdb retains in-frame clones only, with some absent. V, J and clone size are taken as reported in that table, and D and trimming were inferred from the DNA itself. The table includes approximately 200,000 clones, about nine tenths detected once. Trimming left V 4 bases short and J 0 bases short, with 10 bases between. Germline assignment: CDR1 SNHLY and CDR2 FYNNEI. This CDR3 contains 15 residues. The rearrangement links TRBV2 to TRBJ1-5; no firm D call. The TCR originated in a woman in her 30s with acute or convalescent COVID-19. Sequenced sample: peripheral blood. Here the CDR3 reads CASSGWHDSNQPQHF. The CDR3 nucleotides are TGTGCCAGCAGTGGATGGCACGATAGCAATCAGCCCCAGCATTTT.